These 14 T cell receptor beta chains were all obtained from the same sample, sequenced in a study of T-cell reconstitution after alpha-beta-depleted transplantation in children. Unique molecular identifiers were built into the TCRbeta library. Each CDR3 protein gets one entry after TCRdb re-called the PCR reads with MiXCR. In the table there are 750,000 to 950,000 distinct CDR3 sequences, about 16% of which are singletons. The sequencing here drew on PBMCs, mostly from graft donor cells, taken 360 days after TCRalphabeta/CD19-depleted stem cell transplant. The receptors here all came from a male patient aged 5 to 17 who had a stem cell transplant for acute lymphoblastic leukemia, so the T cells may come from the graft donor.

The rearrangement uses TRBV19 and TRBJ2-7; TRBD1 agrees at 10 bases. V lost 6 bases and J lost 5; bases outside the gene matches: 16. This CDR3 spans 17 amino acids. Looked up from germline, CDR1 is LNHDA and CDR2 is SQIVND (reference sequence). The CDR3 DNA follows: TGTGCCAGTAGCTACCTAACCCCGGGACAGGGGTTCAACGAGCAGTACTTC. This sequence encodes CASSYLTPGQGFNEQYF.

The chain couples TRBV5-1 to TRBJ2-7, with 8 bases identical to TRBD2. The CDR3 extends over 16 amino acids. In germline, CDR1 is SGHRS, CDR2 YFSETQ. The ends lost 0 bases at V and 1 base at J; junction bases unmatched: 6. This CDR3 is CASSLVTGGESYEQYF. The CDR3 bases are TGCGCCAGCAGCTTGGTAACGGGAGGGGAGTCCTACGAGCAGTACTTC.

V is TRBV12-3 or TRBV12-4 and J is TRBJ2-7; 10 positions match TRBD1. V gave up 6 bases and J gave up 0 bases; unmatched junction bases: 5. This CDR3 is 15 amino acids long. CDR3 sequence (DNA): TGTGCCAGCAGGCCGGACAGGGGGTCCTCCTACGAGCAGTACTTC. Translating it yields CASRPDRGSSYEQYF.

This clonotype came up a few times. The chain carries TRBV9 and TRBJ2-7; D is ambiguous. CDR1 is SGDLS, CDR2 YYNGEE, per germline. Trimming cost V 3 bases and J 4 bases, with 20 bases left between them. This CDR3 contains 16 residues. The CDR3 region has the DNA TGTGCCAGCAGCGCACATCCTCGGATACTGCCTTACGAGCAGTACTTC. It translates to CASSAHPRILPYEQYF.

Only a few counts were recorded for this clonotype. The rearrangement uses TRBV2 and TRBJ2-7, with a weak D call TRBD2 (5 bases). V lost 11 bases and J 11 bases, leaving 19 bases between the germline ends. The CDR3 spans 11 residues. In germline, CDR1 is SNHLY, CDR2 FYNNEI. The CDR3 DNA is TGTGCCGCGGAGGAGCGCCAGGCGAAGTACTTC. Translation: CAAEERQAKYF.

This clonotype has just a few counts. The CDR3 sequence is CASSRPLAGARETQYF. In DNA form, the CDR3 reads TGCGCCAGCAGCCGTCCTCTAGCGGGAGCGAGGGAGACCCAGTACTTC. The chain links TRBV4-1 to TRBJ2-5; 10 positions match TRBD2. V lost 4 bases to trimming and J lost 5 bases; unmatched junction nucleotides: 10. The CDR3 is made up of 16 amino acids. Per germline, CDR1 MGHRA and CDR2 YSYEKL.

The chain has TRBV12-3 or TRBV12-4 and TRBJ2-3; no firm D call. V dropped 8 bases and J dropped 1 base, with 16 bases sitting between them. The CDR3 is 15 amino acids. CDR3 bases: TGTGCCAGCGGGAACGGCGCTCTGGGCACAGATACGCAGTATTTT. Amino acid sequence: CASGNGALGTDTQYF.

The CDR3 spells CASSDPNTHQVDTQYF. The CDR3 DNA reads TGTGCCAGCAGCGATCCTAATACACACCAAGTAGATACGCAGTATTTT. The chain couples TRBV27 to TRBJ2-3; D ambiguous. V lost 6 bases and J 5 bases, leaving 21 bases between the germline ends. This CDR3 spans 16 amino acids. Germline-derived CDR1 and CDR2 are MNHEY and SMNVEV (reference sequence).

This clonotype was observed many times. This chain links TRBV12-3 or TRBV12-4 with TRBJ2-5; the D gene is possibly TRBD2 (5 bases). Trimming cost V 2 bases and J 2 bases, with 9 bases left between them. The CDR3 is made up of 14 amino acids. The DNA of the CDR3 is TGTGCCAGCAGTTTATTCGGGGTTCAAGAGACCCAGTACTTC. Amino acids: CASSLFGVQETQYF.

The V gene is TRBV27, the J gene TRBJ2-1; 7 nucleotides line up with TRBD2. The CDR3 has 15 residues. The V and J ends lost 4 bases and 8 bases, in that order; junction bases with no gene match: 11. Germline CDR1 and CDR2: MNHEY and SMNVEV (reference sequence). CDR3 DNA: TGTGCCAGCAGTTCCCTGGGGCCAGGGAGGGATGAGCAGTTCTTC. It is translated as CASSSLGPGRDEQFF.

The rearrangement links TRBV7-8 to TRBJ2-7, with TRBD1 identical over 8 bases. Germline assignment: CDR1 SGHVS and CDR2 FQNEAQ. The V and J ends lost 5 bases and 5 bases, in that order; junction bases with no gene match: 8. The CDR3 covers 14 residues. The CDR3 is CASSPRDRRHEQYF. As DNA, the CDR3 is TGTGCCAGCAGCCCTAGGGACAGGAGGCACGAGCAGTACTTC.

There are many counts of this clonotype. V and J are TRBV11-2 and TRBJ2-2, with 10 nucleotides matching TRBD1. The CDR3 length is 16 residues. CDR1 and CDR2 from the germline V gene are SGHAT and FQNNGV. V lost 3 bases and J lost 4; bases outside the gene matches: 5. Here the CDR3 DNA reads TGTGCCAGCAGCTTCTGGACAGGGGGACGCACCGGGGAGCTGTTTTTT. Protein sequence: CASSFWTGGRTGELFF.

V gene TRBV7-8 combines with J gene TRBJ2-7, with a tentative D call TRBD2 (6 bases). Looked up from germline, CDR1 is SGHVS and CDR2 is FQNEAQ. The V end was cut by 5 bases, the J end by 4 bases, with 15 bases between. The CDR3 length is 14 residues. The chain's CDR3 is CASSLGLQVYEQYF. The CDR3 bases are TGTGCCAGCAGCCTGGGACTCCAAGTATACGAGCAGTACTTC.

The V call is TRBV5-1, the J call TRBJ2-7, with 9 bases lining up with TRBD2. The CDR3 length is 17 residues. CDR1 and CDR2 (germline): SGHRS, YFSETQ. J gave up 4 bases and V 3 bases, and 14 bases lay outside the gene matches. The CDR3: CASSWDRAGGPSYEQYF. DNA for the CDR3: TGCGCCAGCAGCTGGGATCGGGCGGGAGGGCCGTCATACGAGCAGTACTTC.